The 2 T cell receptor beta chains in this list originate from one sample, sequenced in a study of CD8+ T cells in alopecia areata. The treatment was: oral pan-JAK inhibitor, 5-10 mg twice daily. Sequencing templates came from extracted RNA that was reverse transcribed into cDNA. Sequencing used immunoSEQ multiplex PCR; TCRdb keeps in-frame clones, though not all of them. This table has about 190,000 clones, under 80% appearing once. Sequencing was performed on CD4+ T cells sorted from blood, taken around week 47, from a patient treated with tofacitinib. The receptors derive from a human donor with alopecia areata.

This chain uses TRBV30 with TRBJ1-6; no reliable D call. Germline V CDR1 and CDR2: GTSNPN, SVGIG (reference sequence). This CDR3 has 14 residues. With 0 bases removed from V and 8 bases from J, the gap between germline ends came to 11 bases. The CDR3 nucleotides are TGTGCCTGGAGTGTTGTAGGACTTGATTCACCCCTCCACTTT. This codes for CAWSVVGLDSPLHF.

The V call is TRBV4-3, the J call TRBJ2-3, with 9 positions matching TRBD1. V dropped 0 bases and J dropped 8; count of bases not matched to a gene: 12. Looked up from germline, CDR1 is LGHNA and CDR2 is YSLEER. This CDR3 has 17 residues. The DNA for the CDR3 is TGCGCCAGCAGCCAAGAGTCACCGGGACAGGGTTTCCTTACGCAGTATTTT. Residues: CASSQESPGQGFLTQYF.